This T cell receptor (beta chain) was sequenced for a study of cytomegalovirus exposure and HLA in healthy donors. Background on the study: Early released data comprised about 85 million unique TCRs from HLA-typed donors. Study-wide results and caveats: Some segments of the V type, notably TRBV6-2 and TRBV6-3, were excluded as indistinguishable. The likely explanation for a cluster of highly shared sequence variants was sequencing artifact.

The CDR3 is 15 amino acids. Germline CDR1 and CDR2: MNHEY and SMNVEV (reference sequence). V was trimmed by 6 bases and J by 0 bases, leaving 13 bases between them. With 60 Vbeta and 13 Jbeta primers, the PCR was carried out. The protocol was immunoSEQ multiplex PCR, while the TCRdb copy is restricted to in-frame clones and leaves out a portion. The sample consists of under 200,000 clones, 80% to 90% of them appearing once. This clone was seen more than once but under ten times. Its antigen is not known. Sequenced input: PBMCs. This chain links TRBV27 with TRBJ2-3; no clear D gene. The clonotype originates from a young woman in good health and CMV-seronegative. The CDR3 coding sequence is TGTGCCAGCAGCTCCCCCGCCCGGAGCACAGATACGCAGTATTTT. Protein product: CASSSPARSTDTQYF.